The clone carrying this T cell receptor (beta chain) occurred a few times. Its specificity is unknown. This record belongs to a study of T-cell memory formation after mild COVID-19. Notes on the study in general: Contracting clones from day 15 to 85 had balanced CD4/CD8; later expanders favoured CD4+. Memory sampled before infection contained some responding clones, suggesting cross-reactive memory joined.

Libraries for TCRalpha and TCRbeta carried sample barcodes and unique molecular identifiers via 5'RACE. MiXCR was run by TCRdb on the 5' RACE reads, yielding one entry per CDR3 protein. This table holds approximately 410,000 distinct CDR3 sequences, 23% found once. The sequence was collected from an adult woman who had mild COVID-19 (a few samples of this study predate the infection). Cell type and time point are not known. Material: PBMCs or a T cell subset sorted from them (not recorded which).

The CDR3 bases are TGCAGCGTCGCGGGACAGACCTACGAGCAGTACTTC. Encoded protein: CSVAGQTYEQYF. This rearrangement joins TRBV29-1 to TRBJ2-7, with a weak D call TRBD1 (7 bases). The CDR3 totals 12 residues. Trimming pared 6 bases from V and 2 bases from J, leaving 11 bases between. Germline V lookup: CDR1 SQVTM, CDR2 ANQGSEA.